These 2 T cell receptor beta chains share one sample of origin, sequenced in a study of CD8 T cells in Susac syndrome. About 0.5 to 1 ug RNA was reverse transcribed with random hexamers. TCRdb processed the immunoSEQ multiplex PCR reads anew with MiXCR; each CDR3 protein has one entry. The data show 180,000 or so distinct CDR3 sequences, more than 90% seen once. Sequencing input: CD4+ T cells from PBMCs. All receptors derive from a human donor in good health.

This clonotype was recorded only once. The chain links TRBV3-1 to TRBJ2-3, with TRBD2 matching 7 bases. V was pared by 3 bases and J by 0 bases, with 3 bases of the junction left unmatched. Germline CDR1 and CDR2: LGHDT and YNNKEL (reference sequence). This CDR3 is built from 15 residues. Written as DNA, the CDR3 is TGTGCCAGCAGCCACATAGCGGGTAGCACAGATACGCAGTATTTT. Encoded protein: CASSHIAGSTDTQYF.

J is TRBJ2-7 and V is TRBV5-6; a possible D gene is TRBD2 (6 bases). Trimming pared 4 bases from V and 3 bases from J, leaving 14 bases between. Germline values: CDR1 SGHDT, CDR2 YYEEEE. This CDR3 spans 14 amino acids. The CDR3 region is CASSNPTGGYEQYF. The CDR3 DNA follows: TGTGCCAGCAGCAACCCCACCGGGGGCTACGAGCAGTACTTC.